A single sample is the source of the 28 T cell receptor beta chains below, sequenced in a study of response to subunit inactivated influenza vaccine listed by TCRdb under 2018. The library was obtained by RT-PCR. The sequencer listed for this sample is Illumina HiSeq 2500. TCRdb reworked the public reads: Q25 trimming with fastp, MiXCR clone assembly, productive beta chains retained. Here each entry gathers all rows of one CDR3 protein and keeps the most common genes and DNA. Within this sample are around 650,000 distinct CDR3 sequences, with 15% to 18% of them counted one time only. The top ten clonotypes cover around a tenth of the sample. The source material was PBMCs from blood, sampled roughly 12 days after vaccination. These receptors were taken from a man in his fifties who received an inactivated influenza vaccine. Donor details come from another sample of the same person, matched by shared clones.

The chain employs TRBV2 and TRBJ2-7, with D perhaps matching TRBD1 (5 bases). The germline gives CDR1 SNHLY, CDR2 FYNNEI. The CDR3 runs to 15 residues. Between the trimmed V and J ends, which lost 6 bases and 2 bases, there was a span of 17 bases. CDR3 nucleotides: TGTGCCAGCAGGAGACAGCAGTTCACTCCCTACGAGCAGTACTTC. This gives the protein CASRRQQFTPYEQYF.

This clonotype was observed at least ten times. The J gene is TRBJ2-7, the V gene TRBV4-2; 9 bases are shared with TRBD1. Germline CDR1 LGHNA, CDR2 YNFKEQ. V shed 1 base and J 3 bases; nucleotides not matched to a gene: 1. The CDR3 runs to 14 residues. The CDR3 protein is CASSQGQGDYEQYF. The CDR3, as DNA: TGTGCCAGCAGCCAAGGACAGGGGGACTACGAGCAGTACTTC.

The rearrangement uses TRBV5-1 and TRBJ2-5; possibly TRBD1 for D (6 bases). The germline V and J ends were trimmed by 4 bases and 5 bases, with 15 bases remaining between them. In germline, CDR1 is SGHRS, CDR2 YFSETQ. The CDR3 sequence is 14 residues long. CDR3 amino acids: CASSPRDQGETQYF. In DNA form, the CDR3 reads TGCGCCAGCAGCCCCCGGGACCAGGGGGAGACCCAGTACTTC.

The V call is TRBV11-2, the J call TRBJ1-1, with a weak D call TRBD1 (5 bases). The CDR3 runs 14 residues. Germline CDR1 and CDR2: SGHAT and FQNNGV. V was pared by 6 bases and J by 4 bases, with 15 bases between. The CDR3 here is CASSGGGVGTEAFF. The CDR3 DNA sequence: TGTGCCAGCAGTGGGGGGGGTGTTGGCACTGAAGCTTTCTTT.

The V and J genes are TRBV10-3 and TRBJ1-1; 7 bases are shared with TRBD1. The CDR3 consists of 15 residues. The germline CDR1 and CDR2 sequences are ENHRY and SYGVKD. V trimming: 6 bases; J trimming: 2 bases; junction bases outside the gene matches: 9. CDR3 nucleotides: TGTGCCATCAGAGGGGTTGGACAGGCAAACACTGAAGCTTTCTTT. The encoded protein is CAIRGVGQANTEAFF.

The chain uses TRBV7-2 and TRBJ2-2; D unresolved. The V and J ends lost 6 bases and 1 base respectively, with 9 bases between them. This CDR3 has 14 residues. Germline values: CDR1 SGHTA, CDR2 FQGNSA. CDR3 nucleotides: TGTGCCAGCAGGCTGACCGAGAACACCGGGGAGCTGTTTTTT. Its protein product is CASRLTENTGELFF. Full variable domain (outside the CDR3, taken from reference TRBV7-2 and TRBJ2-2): GAGVSQSPSNKVTEKGKDVELRCDPISGHTALYWYRQSLGQGLEFLIYFQGNSAPDKSGLPSDRFSAERTGGSVSTLTIQRTQQEDSAVYLCASRLTENTGELFFGEGSRLTVL.

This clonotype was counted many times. CDR3 amino acids: CASSDSGRALNTEAFF. In nucleotides, the CDR3 is TGTGCCAGCAGTGACTCGGGCAGGGCTCTGAACACTGAAGCTTTCTTT. The gene calls are TRBV6-4 and TRBJ1-1, with a tentative D call TRBD1 (5 bases). In germline, CDR1 is MRHNA, CDR2 SNTAGT. This CDR3 spans 16 amino acids. V shed 0 bases and J shed 0 bases, with 11 bases lying between them.

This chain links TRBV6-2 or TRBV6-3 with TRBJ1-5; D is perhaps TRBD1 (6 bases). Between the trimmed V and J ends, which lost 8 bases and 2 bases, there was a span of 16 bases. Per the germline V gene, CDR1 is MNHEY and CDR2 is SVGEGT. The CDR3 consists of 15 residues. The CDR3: CASRNTGSGNQPQHF. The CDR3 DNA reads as TGTGCCAGCCGCAACACAGGGTCCGGCAATCAGCCCCAGCATTTT.

The CDR3 sequence is CSAREVKGPRTDTQYF. As DNA, the CDR3 is TGCAGTGCTAGAGAAGTGAAAGGGCCACGCACAGATACGCAGTATTTT. The rearrangement joins TRBV20-1 to TRBJ2-3; D gene uncertain. V was shortened by 0 bases and J by 1 base, with 14 bases between the two germline ends. Germline assignment: CDR1 DFQATT and CDR2 SNEGSKA (reference sequence). The CDR3 consists of 16 residues.

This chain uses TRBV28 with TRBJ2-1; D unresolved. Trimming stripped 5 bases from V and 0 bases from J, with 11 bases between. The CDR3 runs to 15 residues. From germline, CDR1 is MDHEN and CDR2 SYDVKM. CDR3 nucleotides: TGTGCCAGCAGTACGGGCCTTTACTCCTACAATGAGCAGTTCTTC. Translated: CASSTGLYSYNEQFF.

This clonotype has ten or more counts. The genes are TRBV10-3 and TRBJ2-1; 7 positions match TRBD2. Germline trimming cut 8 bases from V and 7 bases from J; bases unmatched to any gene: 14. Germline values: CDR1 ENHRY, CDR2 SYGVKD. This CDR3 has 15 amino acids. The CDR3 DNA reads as TGTGCCATCCGAGGTTCGGGAGGCCCCGAAAATGAGCAGTTCTTC. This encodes CAIRGSGGPENEQFF.

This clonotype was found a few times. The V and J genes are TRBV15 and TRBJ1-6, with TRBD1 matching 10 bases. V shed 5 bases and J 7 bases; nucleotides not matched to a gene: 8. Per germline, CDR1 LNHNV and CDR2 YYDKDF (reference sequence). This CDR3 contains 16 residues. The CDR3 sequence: CATSQPGQGRNSPLHF. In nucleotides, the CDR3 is TGTGCCACCAGCCAACCGGGACAGGGGCGGAATTCACCCCTCCACTTT.

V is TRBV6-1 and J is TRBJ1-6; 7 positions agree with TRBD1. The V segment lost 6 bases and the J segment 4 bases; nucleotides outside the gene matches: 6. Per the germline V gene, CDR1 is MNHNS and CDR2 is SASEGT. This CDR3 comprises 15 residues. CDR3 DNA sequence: TGTGCCAGCAGCCGAGGACAGGCTTATAATTCACCCCTCCACTTT. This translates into CASSRGQAYNSPLHF.

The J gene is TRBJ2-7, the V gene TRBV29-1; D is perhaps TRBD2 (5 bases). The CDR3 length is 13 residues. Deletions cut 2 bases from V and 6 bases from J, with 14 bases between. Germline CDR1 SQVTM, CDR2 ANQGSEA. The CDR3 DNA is TGCAGCGTTGAATTGGGGAGAGCGGCCGAGCAGTACTTC. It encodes CSVELGRAAEQYF.

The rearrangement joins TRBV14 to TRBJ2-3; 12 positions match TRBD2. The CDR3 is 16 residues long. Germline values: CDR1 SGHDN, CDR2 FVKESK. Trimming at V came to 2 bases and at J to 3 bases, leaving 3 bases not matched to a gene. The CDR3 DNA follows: TGTGCCAGCAGCCAAACTAGCGGGAGGATGACAGATACGCAGTATTTT. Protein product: CASSQTSGRMTDTQYF.

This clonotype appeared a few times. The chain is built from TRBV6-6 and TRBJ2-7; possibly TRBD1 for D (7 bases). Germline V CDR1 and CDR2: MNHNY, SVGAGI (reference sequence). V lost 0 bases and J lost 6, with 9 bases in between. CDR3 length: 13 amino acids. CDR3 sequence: CASSYSQGGEQYF. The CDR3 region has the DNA TGTGCCAGCAGTTACTCTCAGGGGGGCGAGCAGTACTTC.

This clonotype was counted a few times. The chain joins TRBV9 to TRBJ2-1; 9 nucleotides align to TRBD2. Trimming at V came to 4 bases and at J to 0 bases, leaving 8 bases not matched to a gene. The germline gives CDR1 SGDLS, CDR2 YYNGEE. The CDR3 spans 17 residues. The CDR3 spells CASSPWTSASSYNEQFF. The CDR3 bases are TGTGCCAGCAGCCCCTGGACTAGCGCGAGCTCCTACAATGAGCAGTTCTTC.

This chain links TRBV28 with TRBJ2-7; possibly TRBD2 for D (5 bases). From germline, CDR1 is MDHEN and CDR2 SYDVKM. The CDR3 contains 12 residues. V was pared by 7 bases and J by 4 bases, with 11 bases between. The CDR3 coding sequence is TGTGCCAGCAAGCCCCCGGGGTACGAGCAGTACTTC. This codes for CASKPPGYEQYF.

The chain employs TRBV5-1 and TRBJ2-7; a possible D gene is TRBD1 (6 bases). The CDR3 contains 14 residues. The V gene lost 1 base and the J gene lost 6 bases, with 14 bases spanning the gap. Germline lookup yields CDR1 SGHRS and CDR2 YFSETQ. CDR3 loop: CASSLRQDGGEQYF. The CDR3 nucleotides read TGCGCCAGCAGCTTGAGACAGGACGGTGGCGAGCAGTACTTC.

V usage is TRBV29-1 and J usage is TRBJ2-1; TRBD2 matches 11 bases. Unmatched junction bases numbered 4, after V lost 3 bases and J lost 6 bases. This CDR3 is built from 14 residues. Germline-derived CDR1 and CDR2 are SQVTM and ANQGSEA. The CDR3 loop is CSVEGLAAVNEQFF. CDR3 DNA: TGCAGCGTTGAGGGACTAGCGGCAGTCAATGAGCAGTTCTTC.

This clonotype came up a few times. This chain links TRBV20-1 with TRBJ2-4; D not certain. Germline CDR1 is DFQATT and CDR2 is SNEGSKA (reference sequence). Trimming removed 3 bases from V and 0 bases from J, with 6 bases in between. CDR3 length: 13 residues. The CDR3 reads CSASLLAKNIQYF. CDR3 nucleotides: TGCAGTGCTAGCCTTCTAGCCAAAAACATTCAGTACTTC.

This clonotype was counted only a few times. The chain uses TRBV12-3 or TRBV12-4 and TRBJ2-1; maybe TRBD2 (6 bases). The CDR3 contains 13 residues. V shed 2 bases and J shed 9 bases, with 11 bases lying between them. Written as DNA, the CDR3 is TGTGCCAGCAGTTTATTTGGAGGGGTTGAGCAGTTCTTC. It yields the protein CASSLFGGVEQFF.

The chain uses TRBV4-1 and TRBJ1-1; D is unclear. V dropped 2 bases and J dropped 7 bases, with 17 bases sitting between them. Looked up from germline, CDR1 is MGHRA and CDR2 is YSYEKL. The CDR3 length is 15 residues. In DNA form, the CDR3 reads TGCGCCAGCAGCCAATCCCGGGTCAACCAATATGAAGCTTTCTTT. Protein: CASSQSRVNQYEAFF.

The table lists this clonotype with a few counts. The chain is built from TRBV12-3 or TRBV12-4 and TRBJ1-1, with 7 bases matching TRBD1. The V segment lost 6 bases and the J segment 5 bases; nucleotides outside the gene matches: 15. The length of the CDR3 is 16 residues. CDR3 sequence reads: CASSQDGTGAGTEAFF. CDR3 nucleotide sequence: TGTGCCAGCAGCCAGGACGGTACAGGGGCCGGTACTGAAGCTTTCTTT.

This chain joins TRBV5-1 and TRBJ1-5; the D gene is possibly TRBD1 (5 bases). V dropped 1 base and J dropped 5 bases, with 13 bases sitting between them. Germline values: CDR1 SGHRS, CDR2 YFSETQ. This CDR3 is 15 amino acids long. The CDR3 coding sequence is TGCGCCAGCAGCTTGAGGGGCCTGGGAGATCAGCCCCAGCATTTT. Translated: CASSLRGLGDQPQHF.

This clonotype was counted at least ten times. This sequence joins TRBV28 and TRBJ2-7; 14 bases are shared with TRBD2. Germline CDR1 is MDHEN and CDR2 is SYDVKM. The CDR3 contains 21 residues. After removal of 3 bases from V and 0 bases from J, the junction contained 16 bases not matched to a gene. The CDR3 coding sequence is TGTGCCAGCAGTTTCCCTGTCTTGGGACTAGCGGGAGTGGGTACCTCCTACGAGCAGTACTTC. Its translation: CASSFPVLGLAGVGTSYEQYF.

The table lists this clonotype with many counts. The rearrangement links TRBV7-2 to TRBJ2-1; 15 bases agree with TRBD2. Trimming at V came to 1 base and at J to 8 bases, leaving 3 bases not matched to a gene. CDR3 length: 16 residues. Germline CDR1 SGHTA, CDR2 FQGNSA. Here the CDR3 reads CASSLGTSGGAHEQFF. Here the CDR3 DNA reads TGTGCCAGCAGCTTAGGGACTAGCGGGGGGGCCCATGAGCAGTTCTTC.

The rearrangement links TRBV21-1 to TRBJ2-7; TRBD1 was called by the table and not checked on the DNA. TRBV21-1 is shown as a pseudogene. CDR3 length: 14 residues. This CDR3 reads CASSKVARGYEQYF. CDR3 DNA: TGTGCCAGCAGCAAAGTTGCCAGGGGTTACGAGCAGTACTTC.